This TCR beta chain came from a study of blood T cell repertoires in COVID-19. The CDR3 consists of 17 residues. Germline V gene sequence: CDR1 PRHDT, CDR2 FYEKMQ (reference sequence). Unmatched junction bases numbered 13, after V lost 5 bases and J lost 6 bases. This table comes from immunoSEQ multiplex PCR, and its TCRdb copy is limited to in-frame clones, with some not included. The repertoire consists of a few hundred thousand clones, with around 87% occurring once and the leading ten covering approximately 1.8%. This sequence was found in a woman aged 40-49 years who had recovered from COVID-19. Source material: PBMCs or T cells enriched from blood (not recorded which). The genes are TRBV13 and TRBJ2-3, with 11 positions matching TRBD1. This CDR3 is CASSPAGQGAPADTQYF. The CDR3 DNA is TGTGCCAGCAGCCCAGCAGGACAGGGGGCGCCGGCTGATACGCAGTATTTT. Combining the CDR3 with reference TRBV13 and TRBJ2-3 gives the whole variable domain AAGVIQSPRHLIKEKRETATLKCYPIPRHDTVYWYQQGPGQDPQFLISFYEKMQSDKGSIPDRFSAQQFSDYHSELNMSSLELGDSALYFCASSPAGQGAPADTQYFGPGTRLTVL.